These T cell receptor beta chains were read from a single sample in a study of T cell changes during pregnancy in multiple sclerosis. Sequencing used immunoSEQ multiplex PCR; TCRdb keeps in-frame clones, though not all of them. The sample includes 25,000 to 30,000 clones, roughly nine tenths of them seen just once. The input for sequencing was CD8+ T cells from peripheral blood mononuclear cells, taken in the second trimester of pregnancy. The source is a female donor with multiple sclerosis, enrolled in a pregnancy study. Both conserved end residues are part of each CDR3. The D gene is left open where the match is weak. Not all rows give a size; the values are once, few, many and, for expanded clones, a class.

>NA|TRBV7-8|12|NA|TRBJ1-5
CASSSTDQPQHF
TGTGCCAGCAGCTCAACTGATCAGCCCCAGCATTTT
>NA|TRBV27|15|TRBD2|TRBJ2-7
CASSSWTSGDYEQYF
TGTGCCAGCAGCTCCTGGACTAGCGGGGACTACGAGCAGTACTTC
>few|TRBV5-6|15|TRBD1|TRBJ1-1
CASSYRTGRNTEAFF
TGTGCCAGCAGCTACCGGACAGGGAGGAACACTGAAGCTTTCTTT
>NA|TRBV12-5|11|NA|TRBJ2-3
CASGDSFAQYF
TGTGCTAGTGGGGACAGTTTCGCGCAGTATTTT
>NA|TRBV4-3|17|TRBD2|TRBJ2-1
CASSQDQLAGGRDEQFF
TGCGCCAGCAGCCAAGATCAGTTGGCGGGGGGGAGGGATGAGCAGTTCTTC
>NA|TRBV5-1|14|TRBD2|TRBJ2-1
CASSFGTSHDEQFF
TGCGCCAGCAGCTTTGGGACTAGCCATGATGAGCAGTTCTTC
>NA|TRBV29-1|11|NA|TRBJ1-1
CSVVSGQEAFF
TGCAGCGTTGTATCTGGACAAGAAGCTTTCTTT
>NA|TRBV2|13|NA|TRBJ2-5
CAREGQTQETQYF
TGTGCCCGGGAGGGACAGACCCAAGAGACCCAGTACTTC
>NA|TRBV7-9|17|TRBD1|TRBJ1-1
CASSFPFQGARQVEAFF
TGTGCCAGCAGCTTCCCTTTTCAGGGGGCGCGTCAGGTTGAAGCTTTCTTT
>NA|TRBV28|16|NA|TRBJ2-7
CASSTRGGLLGYEQYF
TGTGCCAGCAGCACCAGGGGAGGGCTGCTTGGCTACGAGCAGTACTTC
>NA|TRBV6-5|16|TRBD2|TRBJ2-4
CASSYTSGGAKNIQYF
TGTGCCAGCAGTTATACTAGCGGGGGGGCCAAAAACATTCAGTACTTC
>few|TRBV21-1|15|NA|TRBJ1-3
CASSKRLYSGNTIYF
TGTGCCAGCAGCAAGAGACTGTACTCTGGAAACACCATATATTTT
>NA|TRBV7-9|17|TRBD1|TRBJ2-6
CASSSWTGEYGANVLTF
TGTGCCAGCAGCTCGTGGACAGGGGAGTATGGGGCCAACGTCCTGACTTTC
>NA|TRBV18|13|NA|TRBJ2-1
CASSAQPGEEQFF
TGTGCCAGCTCCGCACAACCCGGGGAGGAGCAGTTCTTC
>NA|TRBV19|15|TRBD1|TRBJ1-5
CATKKDRALNQPQHF
TGTGCCACCAAAAAAGACAGGGCTCTCAATCAGCCCCAGCATTTT
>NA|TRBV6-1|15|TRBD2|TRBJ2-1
CASSVLAGGVDEQFF
TGTGCCAGCAGCGTACTAGCGGGGGGGGTCGATGAGCAGTTCTTC
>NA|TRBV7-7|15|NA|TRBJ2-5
CASSLGLGEEETQYF
TGTGCCAGCAGCTTAGGACTAGGAGAAGAAGAGACCCAGTACTTC
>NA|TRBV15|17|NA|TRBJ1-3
CATSPRSTDISGNTIYF
TGTGCCACCAGCCCCCGTTCGACAGATATCTCTGGAAACACCATATATTTT
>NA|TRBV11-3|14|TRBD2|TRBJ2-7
CASSEASGHGEQYF
TGTGCCAGCAGTGAGGCTAGCGGTCATGGCGAGCAGTACTTC
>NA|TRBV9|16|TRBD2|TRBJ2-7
CASSDALGLGIDEQYF
TGTGCCAGCAGCGATGCTTTGGGACTAGGGATCGACGAGCAGTACTTC
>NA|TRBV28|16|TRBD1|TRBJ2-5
CASSPHLRGTQETQYF
TGTGCCAGCAGTCCCCACCTCAGGGGGACCCAAGAGACCCAGTACTTC
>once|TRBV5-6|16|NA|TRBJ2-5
CASSLVHSGQQETQYF
TGTGCCAGCAGCTTGGTACATAGTGGACAGCAAGAGACCCAGTACTTC
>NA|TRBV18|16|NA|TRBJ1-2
CASSPREMTRGYGYTF
TGTGCCAGCTCACCAAGGGAAATGACACGGGGCTATGGCTACACCTTC
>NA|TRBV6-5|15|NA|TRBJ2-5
CASSYRDSAGETQYF
TGTGCCAGCAGTTACAGGGACTCCGCAGGGGAGACCCAGTACTTC
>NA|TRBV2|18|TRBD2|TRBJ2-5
CASSEALGWEAGEETQYF
TGTGCCAGCAGTGAAGCGCTGGGTTGGGAAGCGGGGGAAGAGACCCAGTACTTC
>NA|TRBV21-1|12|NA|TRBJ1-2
CASGLCGGGRFF
TGTGCCAGCGGACTATGTGGGGGGGGTAGGTTCTTC
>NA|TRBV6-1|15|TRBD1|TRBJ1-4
CASSYRTGEGEKLFF
TGTGCCAGCAGCTACAGGACAGGGGAGGGAGAAAAACTGTTTTTT
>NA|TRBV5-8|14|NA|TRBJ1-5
CASSFAGSPGPQHF
TGTGCCAGCAGCTTTGCAGGGTCCCCCGGGCCCCAGCATTTT
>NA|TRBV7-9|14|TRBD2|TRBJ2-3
CASGSGSKSDTQYF
TGTGCCAGCGGGAGCGGGAGTAAGTCAGATACGCAGTATTTT
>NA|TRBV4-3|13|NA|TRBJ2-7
CASSQSTLYEQYF
TGCGCCAGCAGCCAGTCGACACTCTACGAGCAGTACTTC
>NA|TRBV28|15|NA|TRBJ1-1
CASSHRTDMNTEAFF
TGTGCCAGCAGCCACAGGACAGACATGAACACTGAAGCTTTCTTT
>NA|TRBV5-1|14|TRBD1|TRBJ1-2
CASSLRGGSEGYTF
TGCGCCAGCAGCTTGAGAGGGGGCAGTGAAGGCTACACCTTC
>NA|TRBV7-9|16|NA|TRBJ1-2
CASSSEGGGGLAGYTF
TGTGCCAGCAGCTCCGAGGGGGGGGGCGGATTAGCTGGCTACACCTTC
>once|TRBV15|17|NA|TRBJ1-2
CATSRDVTVGVSFGYTF
TGTGCCACCAGCAGAGATGTCACCGTAGGGGTTAGTTTCGGCTACACCTTC
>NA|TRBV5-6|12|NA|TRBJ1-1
CASSLRGTEAFF
TGTGCCAGCAGCTTAAGGGGAACTGAAGCTTTCTTT
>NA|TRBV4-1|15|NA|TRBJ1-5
CASSQADRYNQPQHF
TGCGCCAGCAGCCAAGCGGACAGATACAATCAGCCCCAGCATTTT
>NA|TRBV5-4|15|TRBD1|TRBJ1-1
CASSGRGVMNTEAFF
TGTGCCAGCAGCGGCAGGGGGGTTATGAACACTGAAGCTTTCTTT
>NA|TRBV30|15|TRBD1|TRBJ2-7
CALNLGTGGLYEQYF
TGTGCCTTAAACCTCGGGACAGGGGGCTTGTACGAGCAGTACTTC
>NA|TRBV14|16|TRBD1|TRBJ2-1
CASSQETGDSYNEQFF
TGTGCCAGCAGCCAAGAAACAGGGGATTCCTACAATGAGCAGTTCTTC